What follows is one T cell receptor (beta chain) and its context. The antigen remains undetermined. PCR was performed using 60 Vbeta and 13 Jbeta primers. Repertoires were generated with immunoSEQ multiplex PCR, while TCRdb's copy carries only in-frame clones and drops some. Its table records 150,000 to 200,000 clones. These data come from a study of cytomegalovirus exposure and HLA in healthy donors. Findings of the study overall: Prior analysis indicated that the majority of TCR beta V segments exhibited productivity approximately 87% or approximately 30% of the time. Reports showed the classifier diagnosing cytomegalovirus status with high specificity and sensitivity. Highest at DRB1 and lowest at HLA-C, TCR association rates differed among HLA loci in a later analysis.

The clonotype comes from a man younger than 45 in good health and CMV-seronegative. The specimen sequenced was PBMCs.

The CDR3 reads CASSFRLAGAKSQETQYF. The CDR3 region has the DNA TGTGCCAGCAGCTTTAGGCTAGCGGGAGCCAAATCCCAAGAGACCCAGTACTTC. The gene calls are TRBV7-9 and TRBJ2-5; 10 nucleotides align to TRBD2. The junction had 11 bases not matched to a gene; V was cut back by 3 bases and J by 1 base. The CDR3 consists of 18 residues. Germline lookup yields CDR1 SEHNR and CDR2 FQNEAQ (reference sequence).